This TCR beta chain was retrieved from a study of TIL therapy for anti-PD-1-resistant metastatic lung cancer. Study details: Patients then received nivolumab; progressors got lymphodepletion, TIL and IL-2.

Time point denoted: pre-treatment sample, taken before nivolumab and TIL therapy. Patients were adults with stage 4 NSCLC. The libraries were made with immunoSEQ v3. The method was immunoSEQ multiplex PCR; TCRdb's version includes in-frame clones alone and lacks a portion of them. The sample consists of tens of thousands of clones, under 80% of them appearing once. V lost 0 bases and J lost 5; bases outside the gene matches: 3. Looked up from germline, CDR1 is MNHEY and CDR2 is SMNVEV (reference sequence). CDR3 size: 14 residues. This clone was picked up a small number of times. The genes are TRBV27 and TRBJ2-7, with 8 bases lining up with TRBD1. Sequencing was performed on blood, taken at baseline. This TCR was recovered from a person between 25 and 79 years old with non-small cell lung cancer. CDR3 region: CASSLSRGRNEQYF. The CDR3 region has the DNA TGTGCCAGCAGTTTATCCAGGGGGCGAAACGAGCAGTACTTC.